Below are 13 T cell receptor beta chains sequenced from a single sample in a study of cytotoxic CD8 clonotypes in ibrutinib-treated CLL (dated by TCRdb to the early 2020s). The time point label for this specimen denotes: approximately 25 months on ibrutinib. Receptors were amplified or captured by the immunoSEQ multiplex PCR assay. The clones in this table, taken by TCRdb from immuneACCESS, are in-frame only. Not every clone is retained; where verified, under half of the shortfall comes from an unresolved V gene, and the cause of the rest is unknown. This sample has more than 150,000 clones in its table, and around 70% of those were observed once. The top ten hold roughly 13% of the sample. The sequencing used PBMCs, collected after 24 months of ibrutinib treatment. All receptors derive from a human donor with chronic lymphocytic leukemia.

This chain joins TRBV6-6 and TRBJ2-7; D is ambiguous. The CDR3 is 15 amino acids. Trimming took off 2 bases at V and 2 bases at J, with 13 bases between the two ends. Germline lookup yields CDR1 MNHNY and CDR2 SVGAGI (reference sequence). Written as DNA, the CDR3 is TGTGCCAGCAGTTACGCCCCAGCACTGGCCTACGAGCAGTACTTC. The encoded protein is CASSYAPALAYEQYF.

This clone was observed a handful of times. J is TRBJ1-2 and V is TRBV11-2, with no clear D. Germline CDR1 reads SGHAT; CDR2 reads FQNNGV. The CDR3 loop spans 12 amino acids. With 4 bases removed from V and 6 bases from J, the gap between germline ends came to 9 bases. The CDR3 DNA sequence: TGTGCCAGCAGCTCGATTACGCATGGCTACACCTTC. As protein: CASSSITHGYTF.

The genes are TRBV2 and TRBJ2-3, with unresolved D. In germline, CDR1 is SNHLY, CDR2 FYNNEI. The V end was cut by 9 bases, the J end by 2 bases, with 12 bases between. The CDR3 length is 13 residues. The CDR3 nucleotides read TGTGCCAGTCGGTGGGGATACACAGATACGCAGTATTTT. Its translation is CASRWGYTDTQYF.

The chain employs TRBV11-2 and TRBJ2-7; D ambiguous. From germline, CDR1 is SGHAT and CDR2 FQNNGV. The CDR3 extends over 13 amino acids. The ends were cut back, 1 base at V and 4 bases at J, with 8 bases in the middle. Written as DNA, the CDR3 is TGTGCCAGCAGCTTAGTCATCCCTTACGAGCAGTACTTC. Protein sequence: CASSLVIPYEQYF.

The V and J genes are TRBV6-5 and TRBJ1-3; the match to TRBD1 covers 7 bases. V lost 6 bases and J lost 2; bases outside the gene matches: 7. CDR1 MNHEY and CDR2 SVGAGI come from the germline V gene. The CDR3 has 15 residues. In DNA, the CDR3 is TGTGCCAGCAGCCGAATTACAGGGGCTGGAAACACCATATATTTT. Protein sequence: CASSRITGAGNTIYF.

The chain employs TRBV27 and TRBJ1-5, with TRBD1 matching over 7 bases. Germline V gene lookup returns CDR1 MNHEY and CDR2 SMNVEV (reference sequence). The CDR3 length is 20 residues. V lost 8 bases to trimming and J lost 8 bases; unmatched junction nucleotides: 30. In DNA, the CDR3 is TGTGCCAGCCGCCCAAACAGGGGTACATCGGTAAGGAATGGTGTTGAGCCCCAGCATTTT. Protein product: CASRPNRGTSVRNGVEPQHF.

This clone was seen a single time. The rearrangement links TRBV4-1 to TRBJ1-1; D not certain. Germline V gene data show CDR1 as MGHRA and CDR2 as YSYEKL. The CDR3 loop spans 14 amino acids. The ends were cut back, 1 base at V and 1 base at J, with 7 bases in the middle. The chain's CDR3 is CASSQVRQNTEAFF. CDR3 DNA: TGCGCCAGCAGCCAAGTTCGACAGAACACTGAAGCTTTCTTT.

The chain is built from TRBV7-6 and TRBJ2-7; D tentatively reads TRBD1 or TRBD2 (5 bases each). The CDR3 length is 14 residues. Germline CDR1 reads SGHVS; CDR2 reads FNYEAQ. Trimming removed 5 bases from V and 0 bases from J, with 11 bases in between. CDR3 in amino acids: CASSPRDDSYEQYF. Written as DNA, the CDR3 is TGTGCCAGCAGCCCGAGGGACGACTCCTACGAGCAGTACTTC.

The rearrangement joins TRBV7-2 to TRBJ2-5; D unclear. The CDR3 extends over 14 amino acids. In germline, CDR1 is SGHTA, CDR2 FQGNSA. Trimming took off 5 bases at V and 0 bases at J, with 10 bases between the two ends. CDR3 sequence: CASSPSSYQETQYF. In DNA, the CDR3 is TGTGCCAGCAGCCCATCATCGTACCAAGAGACCCAGTACTTC.

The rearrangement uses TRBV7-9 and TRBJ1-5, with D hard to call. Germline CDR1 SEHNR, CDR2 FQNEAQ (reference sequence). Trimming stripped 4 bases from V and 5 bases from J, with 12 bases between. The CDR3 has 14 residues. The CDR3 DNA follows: TGTGCCAGCAGCTCTCGTGAGAGCTATCAGCCCCAGCATTTT. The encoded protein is CASSSRESYQPQHF.

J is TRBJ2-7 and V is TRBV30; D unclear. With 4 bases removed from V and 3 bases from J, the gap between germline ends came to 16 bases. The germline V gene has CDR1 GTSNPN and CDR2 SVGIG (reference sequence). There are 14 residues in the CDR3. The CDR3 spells CAWKLGSTYYEQYF. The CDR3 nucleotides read TGTGCCTGGAAATTAGGCAGTACGTACTACGAGCAGTACTTC.

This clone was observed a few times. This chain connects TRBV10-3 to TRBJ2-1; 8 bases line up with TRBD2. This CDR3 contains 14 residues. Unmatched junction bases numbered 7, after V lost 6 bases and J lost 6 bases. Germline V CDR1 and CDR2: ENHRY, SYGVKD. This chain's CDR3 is CAIRSGGEGNEQFF. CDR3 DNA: TGTGCCATCAGGTCCGGGGGGGAAGGCAATGAGCAGTTCTTC.

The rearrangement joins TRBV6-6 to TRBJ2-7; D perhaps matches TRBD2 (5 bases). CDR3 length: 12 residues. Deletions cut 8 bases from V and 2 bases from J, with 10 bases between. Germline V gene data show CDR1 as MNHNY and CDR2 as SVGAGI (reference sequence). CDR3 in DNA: TGTGCCAGCGGGAGCGGACCCTACGAGCAGTACTTC. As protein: CASGSGPYEQYF.